What follows are 13 T cell receptor beta chains derived from one specimen sequenced in a study of metastatic and nonmetastatic thyroid tumors. Every patient was untreated before thyroid surgery. TCRdb re-clonotyped the PCR reads via MiXCR. The sample includes 30,000 to 40,000 clones, about 40% of them seen just once. Material for sequencing was tumor tissue. The receptors were sampled from a female donor with papillary thyroid cancer or a benign thyroid nodule (not recorded which). Some clones in this sample may be carry-over from other donors' samples.

This chain connects TRBV20-1 to TRBJ2-2; D remains ambiguous. The CDR3 has 12 residues. The germline gives CDR1 DFQATT, CDR2 SNEGSKA (reference sequence). The DNA of the CDR3 is TGCAGCGCGGCCTCGAACACCGGGGAGCTGTTTTTT. Its protein product is CSAASNTGELFF.

This clone was counted between two and nine times. V and J are TRBV4-1 and TRBJ2-7, with no clear D. Germline V gene sequence: CDR1 MGHRA, CDR2 YSYEKL. The V end was cut by 1 base, the J end by 6 bases, with 10 bases between. This CDR3 region has 13 residues. For the CDR3, the DNA is TGCGCCAGCAGCCAAGTTGTTCAAAGCGAGCAGTACTTC. Its translation: CASSQVVQSEQYF.

V gene TRBV27 combines with J gene TRBJ2-1; 9 nucleotides agree with TRBD2. CDR1 and CDR2 from the germline V gene are MNHEY and SMNVEV (reference sequence). V shed 3 bases and J 4 bases; nucleotides not matched to a gene: 13. The CDR3 has 18 amino acids. The CDR3 coding sequence is TGTGCCAGCAGTTTGGGGACAGTTTTTAGCGGGAGTTACAATGAGCAGTTCTTC. The encoded protein is CASSLGTVFSGSYNEQFF.

This clone was detected only a few times. The chain has TRBV29-1 and TRBJ2-7; D is uncertain. Germline CDR1 is SQVTM and CDR2 is ANQGSEA. V was clipped by 6 bases and J by 5 bases, with 11 bases between them. This CDR3 is built from 11 residues. The CDR3 loop is CSVAFLNEQYF. CDR3 bases: TGCAGCGTCGCGTTTTTGAACGAGCAGTACTTC.

V is TRBV6-1 and J is TRBJ2-3; either TRBD1 or TRBD2 may supply D (5 bases each). Germline-derived CDR1 and CDR2 are MNHNS and SASEGT. The CDR3 consists of 13 residues. V lost 4 bases and J lost 2, with 7 bases in between. The CDR3 DNA reads as TGTGCCAGCAGTGGGGACCTCACAGATACGCAGTATTTT. The encoded protein is CASSGDLTDTQYF.

This clone has only one observation. The V and J genes are TRBV20-1 and TRBJ1-2; D is unresolved. The CDR3 length is 13 residues. Trimming took off 5 bases at V and 2 bases at J, with 12 bases between the two ends. The germline CDR1 and CDR2 sequences are DFQATT and SNEGSKA (reference sequence). The CDR3 loop reads CSALPTANYGYTF. Here the CDR3 DNA reads TGCAGTGCTCTCCCTACAGCGAACTATGGCTACACCTTC.

CDR3 sequence reads: CASSAQGAGYTF. The DNA for the CDR3 is TGTGCCAGCAGTGCACAGGGGGCTGGCTACACCTTC. This chain connects TRBV6-1 to TRBJ1-2; 9 positions agree with TRBD1. The V and J ends lost 4 bases and 7 bases, in that order; junction bases with no gene match: 1. Germline assignment: CDR1 MNHNS and CDR2 SASEGT. CDR3 length: 12 residues.

The sample holds a few counts of this clone. The chain has TRBV6-1 and TRBJ2-1, with 10 bases lining up with TRBD1. The CDR3 runs to 18 residues. CDR1 is MNHNS, CDR2 SASEGT, per germline. J lost 8 bases, V lost 1 base, and 14 bases had no gene match. CDR3: CASSEEVLGTGVYDEQFF. The CDR3 DNA reads as TGTGCCAGCAGTGAAGAGGTATTGGGGACAGGGGTTTACGATGAGCAGTTCTTC.

The CDR3 DNA follows: TGTGCCAGCAGCCGAGACCAGAAAGGATATGGCTACACCTTC. This sequence encodes CASSRDQKGYGYTF. V is TRBV14 and J is TRBJ1-2; D not certain. The germline CDR1 and CDR2 sequences are SGHDN and FVKESK. The CDR3 has 14 amino acids. V lost 4 bases and J lost 5, with 14 bases in between.

The rearrangement joins TRBV11-1 to TRBJ2-2; 9 bases are a match to TRBD1. CDR3 size: 17 residues. CDR1 and CDR2 from the germline V gene are SGHAT and FQDESV (reference sequence). Losses at the gene ends were 5 bases for V and 6 bases for J; bases not matched to a gene: 13. CDR3 DNA sequence: TGTGCCAGCAGCCCAACTCCGGGACAGGGTCTCCCCGGGGAGCTGTTTTTT. It is translated as CASSPTPGQGLPGELFF.

This clone was seen a handful of times. V usage is TRBV6-1 and J usage is TRBJ1-2, with D unclear. CDR3 length: 16 residues. Trimming took off 4 bases at V and 8 bases at J, with 23 bases between the two ends. The V gene's germline CDR1 is MNHNS and CDR2 SASEGT. CDR3 DNA sequence: TGTGCCAGCAGTGGAGATCGGTTAGGGAGGCCGCTCGGCTACACCTTC. It specifies CASSGDRLGRPLGYTF.

This clone was seen many times. The J gene is TRBJ2-7, the V gene TRBV6-1; D is undetermined. The CDR3 is 15 amino acids. Germline lookup yields CDR1 MNHNS and CDR2 SASEGT. Trimming took off 6 bases at V and 1 base at J, with 16 bases between the two ends. The CDR3 loop is CASSPIGQLSYEQYF. Here the CDR3 DNA reads TGTGCCAGCAGCCCAATCGGGCAACTTTCCTACGAGCAGTACTTC.

This clone was observed once. This chain joins TRBV5-1 and TRBJ2-5; 11 bases fit TRBD2. CDR1 SGHRS and CDR2 YFSETQ come from the germline V gene. Germline trimming cut 2 bases from V and 4 bases from J; bases unmatched to any gene: 4. This CDR3 spans 15 amino acids. The CDR3 DNA sequence: TGCGCCAGCAGCTTACTAGCGGGAGAGGGAGAGACCCAGTACTTC. It specifies CASSLLAGEGETQYF.